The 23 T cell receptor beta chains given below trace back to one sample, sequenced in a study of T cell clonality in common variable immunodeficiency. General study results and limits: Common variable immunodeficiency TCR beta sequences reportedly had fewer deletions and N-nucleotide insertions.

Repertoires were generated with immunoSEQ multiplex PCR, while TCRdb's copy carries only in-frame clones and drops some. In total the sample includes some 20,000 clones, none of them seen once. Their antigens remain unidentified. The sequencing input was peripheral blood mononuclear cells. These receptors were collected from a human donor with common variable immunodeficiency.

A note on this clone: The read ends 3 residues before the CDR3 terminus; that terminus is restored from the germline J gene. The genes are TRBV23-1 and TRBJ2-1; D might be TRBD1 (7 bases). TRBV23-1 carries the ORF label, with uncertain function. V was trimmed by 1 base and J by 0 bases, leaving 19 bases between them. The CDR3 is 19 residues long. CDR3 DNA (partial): TGCGCCAGCAGTCAATGGAGGGTGGGACAGACGAGCTCCTACAATGAG. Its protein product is CASSQWRVGQTSSYNE. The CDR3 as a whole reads CASSQWRVGQTSSYNEQFF.

CDR3 residues: CAWDNLGSSGRAYEQYF. CDR3 DNA (partial): TGTGCCTGGGATAATCTAGGGTCTAGCGGGAGGGCCTACGAG. This chain uses TRBV30 with TRBJ2-7, with TRBD2 matching 12 bases. From the germline J gene comes the end of the CDR3, since the read stops 3 residues before it. This CDR3 contains 17 residues. Trimming cost V 5 bases and J 2 bases; bases outside gene matches: 13. CDR1 and CDR2 from the germline V gene are GTSNPN and SVGIG (reference sequence).

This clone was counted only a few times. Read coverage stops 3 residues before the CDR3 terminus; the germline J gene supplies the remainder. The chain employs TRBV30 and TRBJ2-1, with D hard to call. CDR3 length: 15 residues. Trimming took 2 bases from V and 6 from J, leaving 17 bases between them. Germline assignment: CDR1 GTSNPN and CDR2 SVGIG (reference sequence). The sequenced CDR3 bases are TGTGCCTGGAGTCCGGGTCTGAGAATTCCCAATGAG. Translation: CAWSPGLRIPNE. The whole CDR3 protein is CAWSPGLRIPNEQFF.

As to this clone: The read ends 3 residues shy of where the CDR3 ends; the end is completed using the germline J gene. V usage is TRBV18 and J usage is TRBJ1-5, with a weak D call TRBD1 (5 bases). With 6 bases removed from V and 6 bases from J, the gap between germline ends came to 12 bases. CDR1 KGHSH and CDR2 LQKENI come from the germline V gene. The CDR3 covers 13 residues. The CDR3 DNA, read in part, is TGTGCCAGCTCCCAGGTCGGGGGTCAGCCC. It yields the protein CASSQVGGQP. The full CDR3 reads CASSQVGGQPQHF.

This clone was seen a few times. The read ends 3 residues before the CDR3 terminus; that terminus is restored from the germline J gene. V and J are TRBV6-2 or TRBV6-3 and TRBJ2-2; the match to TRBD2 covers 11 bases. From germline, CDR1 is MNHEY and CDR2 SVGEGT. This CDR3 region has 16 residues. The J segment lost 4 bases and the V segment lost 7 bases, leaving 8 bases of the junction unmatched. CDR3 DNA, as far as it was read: TGTGCCAGCAATGCACTAGCGGGGGTGGTCACCGGGGAG. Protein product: CASNALAGVVTGE. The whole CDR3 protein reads CASNALAGVVTGELFF.

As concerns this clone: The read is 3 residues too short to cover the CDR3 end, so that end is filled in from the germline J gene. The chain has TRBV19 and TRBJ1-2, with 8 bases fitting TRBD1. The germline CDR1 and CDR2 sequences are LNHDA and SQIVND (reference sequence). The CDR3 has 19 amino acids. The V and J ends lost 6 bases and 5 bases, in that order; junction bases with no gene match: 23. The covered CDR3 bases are TGTGCCAGTAGCAATCGGTTAACAGGGCAGGGGGCCACAAAGTATGGC. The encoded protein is CASSNRLTGQGATKYG. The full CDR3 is CASSNRLTGQGATKYGYTF.

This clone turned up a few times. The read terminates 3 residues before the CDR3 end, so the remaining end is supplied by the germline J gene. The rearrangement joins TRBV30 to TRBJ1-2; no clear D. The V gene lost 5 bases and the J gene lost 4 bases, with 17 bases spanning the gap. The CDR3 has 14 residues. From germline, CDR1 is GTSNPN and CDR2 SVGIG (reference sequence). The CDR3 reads CAWSPGMAGYGYTF. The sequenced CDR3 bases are TGTGCCTGGTCTCCCGGGATGGCGGGCTATGGC.

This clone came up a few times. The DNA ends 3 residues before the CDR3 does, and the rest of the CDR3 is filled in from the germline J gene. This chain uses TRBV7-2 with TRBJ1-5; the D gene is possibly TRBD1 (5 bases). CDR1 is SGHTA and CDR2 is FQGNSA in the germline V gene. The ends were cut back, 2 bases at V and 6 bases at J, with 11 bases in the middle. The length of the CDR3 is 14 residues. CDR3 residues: CASSLSMGGQPQHF. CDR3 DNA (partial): TGTGCCAGCAGCTTATCGATGGGGGGTCAGCCC.

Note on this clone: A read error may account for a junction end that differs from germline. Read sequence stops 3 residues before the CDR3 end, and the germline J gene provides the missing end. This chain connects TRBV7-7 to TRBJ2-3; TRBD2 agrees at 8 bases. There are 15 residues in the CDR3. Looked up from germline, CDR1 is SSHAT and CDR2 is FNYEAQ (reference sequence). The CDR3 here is CASSLSSGVEDTQYF. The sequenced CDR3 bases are TGTGCTAGCAGCTTAAGTAGCGGGGTCGAGGATACG.

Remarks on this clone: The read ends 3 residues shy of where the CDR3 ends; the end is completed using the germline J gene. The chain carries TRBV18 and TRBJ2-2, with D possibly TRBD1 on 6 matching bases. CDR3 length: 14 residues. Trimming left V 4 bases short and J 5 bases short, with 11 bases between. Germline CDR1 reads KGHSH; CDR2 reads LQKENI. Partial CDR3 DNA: TGTGCCAGCTCACGAGACCAGGGGACCGGGGAG. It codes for CASSRDQGTGE. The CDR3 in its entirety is CASSRDQGTGELFF.

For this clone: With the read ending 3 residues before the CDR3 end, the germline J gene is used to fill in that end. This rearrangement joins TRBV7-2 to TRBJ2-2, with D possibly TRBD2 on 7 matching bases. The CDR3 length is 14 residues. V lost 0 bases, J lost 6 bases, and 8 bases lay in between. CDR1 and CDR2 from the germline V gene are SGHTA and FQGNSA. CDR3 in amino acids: CASSLAGGPGELFF. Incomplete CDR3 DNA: TGTGCCAGCAGCTTAGCCGGGGGGCCCGGGGAG.

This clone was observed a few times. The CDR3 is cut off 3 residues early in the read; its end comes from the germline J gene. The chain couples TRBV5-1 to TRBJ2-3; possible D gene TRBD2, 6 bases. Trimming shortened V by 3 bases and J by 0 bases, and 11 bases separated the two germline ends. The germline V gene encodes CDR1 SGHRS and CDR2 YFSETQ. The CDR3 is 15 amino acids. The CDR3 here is CASSWAGTSTDTQYF. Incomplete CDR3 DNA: TGCGCCAGCAGCTGGGCGGGGACTAGCACAGATACG.

The CDR3 DNA, read in part, is TGTGCCAGCAGCTTACTGGGACAGGGACTGGAGACC. Its translation: CASSLLGQGLET. The complete CDR3 sequence is CASSLLGQGLETQYF. The chain has TRBV7-9 and TRBJ2-5; the match to TRBD1 covers 9 bases. The read finishes 3 residues shy of the CDR3 end, and the germline J gene is used to complete it. Trimming took 2 bases from V and 5 from J; bases not matched to a gene: 6. This CDR3 contains 15 residues. Germline V lookup: CDR1 SEHNR, CDR2 FQNEAQ (reference sequence).

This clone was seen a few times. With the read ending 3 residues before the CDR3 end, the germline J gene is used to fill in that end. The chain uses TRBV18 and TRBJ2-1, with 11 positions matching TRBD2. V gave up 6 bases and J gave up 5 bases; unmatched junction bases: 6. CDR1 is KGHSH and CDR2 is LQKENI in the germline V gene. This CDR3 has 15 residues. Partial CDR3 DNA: TGTGCCAGCTCCGAAAAACTAGCGGGAGACAATGAG. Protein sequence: CASSEKLAGDNE. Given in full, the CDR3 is CASSEKLAGDNEQFF.

CDR3 bases read: TGTGCCAGCAGCTCAGTAGCGGGAGGGCTAGATACG. Amino acid sequence: CASSSVAGGLDT. The full CDR3 sequence reads CASSSVAGGLDTQYF. The rearrangement links TRBV7-9 to TRBJ2-3; TRBD2 matches 11 bases. The sequence runs out 3 residues before the end of the CDR3; the remainder is reconstructed from the germline J gene. Germline-derived CDR1 and CDR2 are SEHNR and FQNEAQ (reference sequence). Trimming removed 4 bases from V and 5 bases from J; junction bases left unmatched: 5. This CDR3 has 15 amino acids.

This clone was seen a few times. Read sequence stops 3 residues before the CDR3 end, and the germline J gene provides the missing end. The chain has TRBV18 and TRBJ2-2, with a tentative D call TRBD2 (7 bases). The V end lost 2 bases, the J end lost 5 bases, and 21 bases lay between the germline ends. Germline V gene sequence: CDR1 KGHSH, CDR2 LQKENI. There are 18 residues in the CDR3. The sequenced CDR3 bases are TGTGCCAGCTCACCAAATCGGCCGGGGGGCGCAAGGACCGGGGAG. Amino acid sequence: CASSPNRPGGARTGE. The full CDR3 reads CASSPNRPGGARTGELFF.

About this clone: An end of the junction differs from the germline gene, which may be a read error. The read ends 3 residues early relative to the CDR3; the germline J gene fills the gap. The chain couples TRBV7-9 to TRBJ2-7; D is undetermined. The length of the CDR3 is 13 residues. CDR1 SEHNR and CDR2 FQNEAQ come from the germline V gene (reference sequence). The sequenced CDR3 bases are TGTTCCAGCAGCTTCCGTACGGTAGACGAG. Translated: CSSSFRTVDE. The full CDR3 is CSSSFRTVDEQYF.

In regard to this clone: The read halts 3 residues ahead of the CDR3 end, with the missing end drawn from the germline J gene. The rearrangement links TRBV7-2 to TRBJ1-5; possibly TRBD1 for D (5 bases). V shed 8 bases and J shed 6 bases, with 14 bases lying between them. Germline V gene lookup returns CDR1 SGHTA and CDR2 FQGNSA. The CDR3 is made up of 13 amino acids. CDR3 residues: CASGAGLGQPQHF. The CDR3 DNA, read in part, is TGTGCCAGCGGGGCAGGGTTAGGTCAGCCC.

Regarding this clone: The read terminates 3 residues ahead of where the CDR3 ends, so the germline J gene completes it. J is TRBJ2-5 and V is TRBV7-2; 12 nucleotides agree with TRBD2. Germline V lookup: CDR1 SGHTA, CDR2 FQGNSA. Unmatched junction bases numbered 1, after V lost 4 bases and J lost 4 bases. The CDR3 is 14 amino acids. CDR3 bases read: TGTGCCAGCAGCTCGGGACTAGCGGGAGAGACC. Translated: CASSSGLAGET. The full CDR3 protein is CASSSGLAGETQYF.

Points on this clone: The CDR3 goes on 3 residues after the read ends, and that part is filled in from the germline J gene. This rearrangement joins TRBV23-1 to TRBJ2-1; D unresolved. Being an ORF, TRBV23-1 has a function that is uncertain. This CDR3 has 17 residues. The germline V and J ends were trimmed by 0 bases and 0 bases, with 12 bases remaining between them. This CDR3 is CASSQSLAPSSYNEQFF. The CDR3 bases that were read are TGCGCCAGCAGTCAATCTCTGGCCCCGAGCTCCTACAATGAG.

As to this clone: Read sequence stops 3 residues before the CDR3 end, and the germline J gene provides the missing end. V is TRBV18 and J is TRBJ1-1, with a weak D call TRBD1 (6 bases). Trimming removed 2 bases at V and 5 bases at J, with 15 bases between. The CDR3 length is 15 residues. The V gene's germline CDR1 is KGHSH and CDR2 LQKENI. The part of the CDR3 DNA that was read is TGTGCCAGCTCACCAATCGAAAAACAGGGAACTGAA. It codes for CASSPIEKQGTE. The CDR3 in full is CASSPIEKQGTEAFF.

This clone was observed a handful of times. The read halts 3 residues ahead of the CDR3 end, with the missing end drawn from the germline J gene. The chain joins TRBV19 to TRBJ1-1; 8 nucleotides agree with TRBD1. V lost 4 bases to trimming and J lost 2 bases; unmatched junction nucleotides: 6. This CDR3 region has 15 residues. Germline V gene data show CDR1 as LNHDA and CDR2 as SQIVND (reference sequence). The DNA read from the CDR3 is TGTGCCAGTAGTAAAGGGACAGGTCTCAACACTGAA. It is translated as CASSKGTGLNTE. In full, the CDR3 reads CASSKGTGLNTEAFF.

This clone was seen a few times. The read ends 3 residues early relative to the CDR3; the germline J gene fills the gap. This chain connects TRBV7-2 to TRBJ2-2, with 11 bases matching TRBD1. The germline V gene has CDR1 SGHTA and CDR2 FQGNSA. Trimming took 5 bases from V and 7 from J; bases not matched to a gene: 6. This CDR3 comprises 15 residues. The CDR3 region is CASSTGQGAGGELFF. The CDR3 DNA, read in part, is TGTGCCAGCAGCACTGGACAGGGGGCAGGCGGGGAG.